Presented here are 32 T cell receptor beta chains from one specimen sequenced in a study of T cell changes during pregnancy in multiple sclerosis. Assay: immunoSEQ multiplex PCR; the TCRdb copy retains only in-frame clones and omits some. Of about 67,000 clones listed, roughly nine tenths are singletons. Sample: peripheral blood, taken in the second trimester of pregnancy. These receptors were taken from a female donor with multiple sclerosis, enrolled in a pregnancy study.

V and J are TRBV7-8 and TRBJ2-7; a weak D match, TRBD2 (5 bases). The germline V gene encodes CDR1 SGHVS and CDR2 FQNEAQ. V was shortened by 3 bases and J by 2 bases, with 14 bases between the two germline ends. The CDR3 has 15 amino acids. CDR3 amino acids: CASSFSGRGPYEQYF. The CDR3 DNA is TGTGCCAGCAGCTTCTCCGGAAGAGGGCCCTACGAGCAGTACTTC.

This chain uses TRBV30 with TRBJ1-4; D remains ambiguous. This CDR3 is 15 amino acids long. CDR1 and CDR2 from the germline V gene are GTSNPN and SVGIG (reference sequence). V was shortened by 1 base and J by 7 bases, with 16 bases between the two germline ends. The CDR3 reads CAWSDPYGVVEKLFF. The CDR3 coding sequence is TGTGCCTGGAGTGACCCCTATGGAGTTGTTGAAAAACTGTTTTTT.

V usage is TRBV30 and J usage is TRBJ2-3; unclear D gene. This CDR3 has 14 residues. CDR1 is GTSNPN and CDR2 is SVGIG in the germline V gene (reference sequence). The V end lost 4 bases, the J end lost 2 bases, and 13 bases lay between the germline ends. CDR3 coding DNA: TGTGCCTGGAAAAGCAGTAGACTCACAGATACGCAGTATTTT. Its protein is CAWKSSRLTDTQYF.

The DNA of the CDR3 is TGTGCCAGCACCTATCCGGGGGGCGACTACACCTTC. It yields the protein CASTYPGGDYTF. The chain carries TRBV7-2 and TRBJ1-2, with a tentative D call TRBD1 (6 bases). The CDR3 contains 12 residues. V was shortened by 7 bases and J by 10 bases, with 16 bases between the two germline ends. Germline CDR1 reads SGHTA; CDR2 reads FQGNSA.

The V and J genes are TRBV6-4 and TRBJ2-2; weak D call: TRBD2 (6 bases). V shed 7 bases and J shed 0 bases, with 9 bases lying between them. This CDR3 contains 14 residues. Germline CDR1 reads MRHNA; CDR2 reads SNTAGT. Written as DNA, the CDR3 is TGTGCCAGCACTAGCGTCTCGAACACCGGGGAGCTGTTTTTT. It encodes CASTSVSNTGELFF.

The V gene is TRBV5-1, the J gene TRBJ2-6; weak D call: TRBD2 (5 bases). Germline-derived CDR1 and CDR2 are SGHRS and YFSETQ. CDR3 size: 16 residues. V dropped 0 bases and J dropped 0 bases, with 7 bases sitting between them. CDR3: CASSLGEFSGANVLTF. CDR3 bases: TGCGCCAGCAGCTTGGGGGAGTTCTCTGGGGCCAACGTCCTGACTTTC.

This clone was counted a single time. For the CDR3, the DNA is TGCGCCAGCAGCCAAGTGGGAGTTCCTAATGAAAAACTGTTTTTT. Translating it yields CASSQVGVPNEKLFF. The chain uses TRBV4-1 and TRBJ1-4; no firm D call. CDR1 is MGHRA, CDR2 YSYEKL, per germline. The CDR3 has 15 amino acids. Trimming took off 1 base at V and 3 bases at J, with 9 bases between the two ends.

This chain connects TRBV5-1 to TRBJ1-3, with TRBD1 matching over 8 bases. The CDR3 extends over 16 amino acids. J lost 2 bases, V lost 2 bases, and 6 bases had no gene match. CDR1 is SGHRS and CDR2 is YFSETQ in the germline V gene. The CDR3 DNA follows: TGCGCCAGCAGCTTACAGGGGGTTGTAGCTGGAAACACCATATATTTT. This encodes CASSLQGVVAGNTIYF. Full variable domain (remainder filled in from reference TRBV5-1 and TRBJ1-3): KAGVTQTPRYLIKTRGQQVTLSCSPISGHRSVSWYQQTPGQGLQFLFEYFSETQRNKGNFPGRFSGRQFSNSRSEMNVSTLELGDSALYLCASSLQGVVAGNTIYFGEGSWLTVV.

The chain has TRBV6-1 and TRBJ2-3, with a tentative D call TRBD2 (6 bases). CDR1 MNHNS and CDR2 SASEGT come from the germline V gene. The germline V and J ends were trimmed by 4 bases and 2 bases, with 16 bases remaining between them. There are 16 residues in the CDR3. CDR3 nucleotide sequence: TGTGCCAGCAGTGGCACGGGGGACCTACCCACAGATACGCAGTATTTT. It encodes CASSGTGDLPTDTQYF.

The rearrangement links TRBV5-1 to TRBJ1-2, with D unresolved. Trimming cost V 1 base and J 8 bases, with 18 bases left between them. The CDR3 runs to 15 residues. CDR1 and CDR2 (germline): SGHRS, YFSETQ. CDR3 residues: CASSLTSSEPWGYTF. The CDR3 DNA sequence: TGCGCCAGCAGCTTGACATCATCCGAACCCTGGGGCTACACCTTC.

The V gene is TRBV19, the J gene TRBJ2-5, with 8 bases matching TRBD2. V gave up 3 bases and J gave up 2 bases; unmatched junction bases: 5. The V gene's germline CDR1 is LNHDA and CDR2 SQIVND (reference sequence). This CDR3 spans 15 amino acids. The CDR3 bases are TGTGCCAGTAGTATGGGGACTAGAATTCAAGAGACCCAGTACTTC. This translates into CASSMGTRIQETQYF.

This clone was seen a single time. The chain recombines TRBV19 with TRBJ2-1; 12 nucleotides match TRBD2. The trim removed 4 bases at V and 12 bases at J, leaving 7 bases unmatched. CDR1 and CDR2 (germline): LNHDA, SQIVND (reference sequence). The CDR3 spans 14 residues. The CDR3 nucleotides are TGTGCCAGTAGTAGGGGACTAGCGGGCCGCGGGCAGTTCTTC. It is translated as CASSRGLAGRGQFF.

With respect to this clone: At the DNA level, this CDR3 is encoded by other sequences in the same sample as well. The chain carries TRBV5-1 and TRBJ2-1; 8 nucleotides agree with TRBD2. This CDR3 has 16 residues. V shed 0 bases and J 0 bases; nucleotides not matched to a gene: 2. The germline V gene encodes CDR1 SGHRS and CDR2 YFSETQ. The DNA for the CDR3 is TGCGCCAGCAGCTTGGTCAGCGGGAGCTCCTACAATGAGCAGTTCTTC. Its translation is CASSLVSGSSYNEQFF.

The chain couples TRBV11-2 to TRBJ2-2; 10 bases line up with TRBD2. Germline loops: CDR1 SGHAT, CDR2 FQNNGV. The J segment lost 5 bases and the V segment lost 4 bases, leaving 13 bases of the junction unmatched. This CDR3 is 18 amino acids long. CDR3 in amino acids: CASSSRGSGRAETGELFF. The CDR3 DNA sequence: TGTGCCAGCAGCTCGAGGGGAAGCGGGAGGGCCGAAACCGGGGAGCTGTTTTTT.

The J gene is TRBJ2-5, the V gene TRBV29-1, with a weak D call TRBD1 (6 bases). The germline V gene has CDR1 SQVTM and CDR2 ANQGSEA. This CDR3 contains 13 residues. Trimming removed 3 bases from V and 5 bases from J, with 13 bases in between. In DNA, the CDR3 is TGCAGCGTTGATAGCAGGGGAAGGGAGACCCAGTACTTC. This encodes CSVDSRGRETQYF.

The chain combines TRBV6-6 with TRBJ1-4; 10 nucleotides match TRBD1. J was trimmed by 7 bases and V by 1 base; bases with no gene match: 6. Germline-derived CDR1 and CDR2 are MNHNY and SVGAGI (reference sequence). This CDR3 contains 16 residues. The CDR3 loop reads CASSYFSGTGVEKLFF. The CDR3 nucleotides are TGTGCCAGCAGTTACTTCTCCGGGACAGGGGTTGAAAAACTGTTTTTT.

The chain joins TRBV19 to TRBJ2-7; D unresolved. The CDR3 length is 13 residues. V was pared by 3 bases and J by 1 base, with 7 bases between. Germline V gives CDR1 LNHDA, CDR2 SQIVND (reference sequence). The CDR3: CASSIRLSYEQYF. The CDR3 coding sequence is TGTGCCAGTAGTATTAGACTTTCCTACGAGCAGTACTTC.

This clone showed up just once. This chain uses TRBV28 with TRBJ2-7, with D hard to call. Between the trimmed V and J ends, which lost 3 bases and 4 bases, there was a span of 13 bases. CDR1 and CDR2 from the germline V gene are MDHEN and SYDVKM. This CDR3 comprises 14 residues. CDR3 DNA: TGTGCCAGCAGTTTGAGTGGGCCCCTATACGAGCAGTACTTC. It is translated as CASSLSGPLYEQYF.

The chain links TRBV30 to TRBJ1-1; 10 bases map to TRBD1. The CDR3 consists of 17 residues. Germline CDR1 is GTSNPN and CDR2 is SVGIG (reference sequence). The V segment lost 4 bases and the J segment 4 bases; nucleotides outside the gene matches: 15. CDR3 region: CAWTAWDRGGRSTEAFF. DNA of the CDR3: TGTGCCTGGACCGCTTGGGACAGGGGTGGTAGAAGCACTGAAGCTTTCTTT.

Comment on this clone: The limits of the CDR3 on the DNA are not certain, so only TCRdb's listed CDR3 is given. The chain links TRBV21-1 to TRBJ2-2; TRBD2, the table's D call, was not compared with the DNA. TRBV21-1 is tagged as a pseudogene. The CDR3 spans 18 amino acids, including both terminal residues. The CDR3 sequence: CASSKPWASGINTGELFF.

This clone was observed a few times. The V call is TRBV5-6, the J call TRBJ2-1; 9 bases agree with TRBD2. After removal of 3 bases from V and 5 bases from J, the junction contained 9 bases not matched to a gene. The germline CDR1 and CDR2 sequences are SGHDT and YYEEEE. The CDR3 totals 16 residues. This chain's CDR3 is CASSSLSGRVNNEQFF. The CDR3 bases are TGTGCCAGCAGCTCCCTTAGCGGGAGAGTAAACAATGAGCAGTTCTTC.

Here the CDR3 DNA reads TGTGCCAGCTCACCGGATGTAAGGGGGCTAAACACTGAAGCTTTCTTT. It encodes CASSPDVRGLNTEAFF. This rearrangement joins TRBV18 to TRBJ1-1; 7 nucleotides line up with TRBD1. Germline CDR1 is KGHSH and CDR2 is LQKENI. The length of the CDR3 is 16 residues. Losses at the gene ends were 3 bases for V and 2 bases for J; bases not matched to a gene: 9. Variable domain in full (rest from reference TRBV18 and TRBJ1-1): NAGVMQNPRHLVRRRGQEARLRCSPMKGHSHVYWYRQLPEEGLKFMVYLQKENIIDESGMPKERFSAEFPKEGPSILRIQQVVRGDSAAYFCASSPDVRGLNTEAFFGQGTRLTVV.

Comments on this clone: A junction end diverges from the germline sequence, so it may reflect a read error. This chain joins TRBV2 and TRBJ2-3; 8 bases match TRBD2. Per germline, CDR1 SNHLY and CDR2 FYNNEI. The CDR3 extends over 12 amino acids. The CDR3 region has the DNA TGTGCCAGCAGCTTAGCGGGACCCGGTAATGGTTTT. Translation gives CASSLAGPGNGF.

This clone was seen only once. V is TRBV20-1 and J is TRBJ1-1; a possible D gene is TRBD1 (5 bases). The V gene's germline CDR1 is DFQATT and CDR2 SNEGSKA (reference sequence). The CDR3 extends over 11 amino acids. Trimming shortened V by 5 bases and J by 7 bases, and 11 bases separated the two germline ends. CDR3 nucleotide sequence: TGCAGTGCTTTTACGGGACTTGAAGCTTTCTTT. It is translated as CSAFTGLEAFF.

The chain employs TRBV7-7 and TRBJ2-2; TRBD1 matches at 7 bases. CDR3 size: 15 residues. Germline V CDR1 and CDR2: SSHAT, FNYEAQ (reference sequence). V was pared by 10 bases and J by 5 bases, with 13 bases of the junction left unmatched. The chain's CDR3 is CATSLGDRETGELFF. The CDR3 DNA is TGTGCCACCTCCTTAGGGGACAGAGAAACCGGGGAGCTGTTTTTT.

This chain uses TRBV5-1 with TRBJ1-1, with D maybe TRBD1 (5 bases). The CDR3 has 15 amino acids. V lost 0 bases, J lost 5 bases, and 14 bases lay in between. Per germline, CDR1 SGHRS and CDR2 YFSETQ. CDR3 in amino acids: CASSLAMGGRTEAFF. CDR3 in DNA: TGCGCCAGCAGCTTGGCGATGGGGGGGAGGACTGAAGCTTTCTTT.

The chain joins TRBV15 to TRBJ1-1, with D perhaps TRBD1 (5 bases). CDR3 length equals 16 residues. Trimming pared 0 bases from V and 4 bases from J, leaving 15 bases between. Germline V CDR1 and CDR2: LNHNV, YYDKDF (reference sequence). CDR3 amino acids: CATSRDRSRGGTEAFF. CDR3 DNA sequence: TGTGCCACCAGCAGAGATCGGAGCCGCGGGGGCACTGAAGCTTTCTTT.

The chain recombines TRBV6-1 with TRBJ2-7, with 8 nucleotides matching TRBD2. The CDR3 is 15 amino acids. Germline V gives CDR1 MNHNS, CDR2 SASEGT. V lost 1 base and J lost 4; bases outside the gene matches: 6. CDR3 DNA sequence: TGTGCCAGCAGTGAAGGGAGCGGGAGTTCTTACGAGCAGTACTTC. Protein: CASSEGSGSSYEQYF.

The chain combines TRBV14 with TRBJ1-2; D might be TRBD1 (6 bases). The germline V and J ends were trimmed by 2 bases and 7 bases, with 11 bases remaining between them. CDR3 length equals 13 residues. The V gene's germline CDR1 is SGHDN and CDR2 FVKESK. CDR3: CASSQSRGSGYTF. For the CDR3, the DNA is TGTGCCAGCAGCCAATCCAGGGGTAGTGGCTACACCTTC.

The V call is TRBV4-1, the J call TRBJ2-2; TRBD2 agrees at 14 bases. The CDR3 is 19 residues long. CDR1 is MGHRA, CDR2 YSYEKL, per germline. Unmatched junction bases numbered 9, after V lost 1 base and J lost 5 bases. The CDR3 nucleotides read TGCGCCAGCAGCCAAGGAGTTGGGACTAGCGGGAGTCGGACCGGGGAGCTGTTTTTT. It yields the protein CASSQGVGTSGSRTGELFF.

The CDR3 is CASSPRDTDGYTF. The CDR3 coding sequence is TGTGCCAGCTCACCCCGGGACACGGATGGCTACACCTTC. The chain is built from TRBV18 and TRBJ1-2; D might be TRBD1 (6 bases). The V gene lost 3 bases and the J gene lost 6 bases, with 11 bases spanning the gap. The CDR3 runs to 13 residues. Germline V lookup: CDR1 KGHSH, CDR2 LQKENI.

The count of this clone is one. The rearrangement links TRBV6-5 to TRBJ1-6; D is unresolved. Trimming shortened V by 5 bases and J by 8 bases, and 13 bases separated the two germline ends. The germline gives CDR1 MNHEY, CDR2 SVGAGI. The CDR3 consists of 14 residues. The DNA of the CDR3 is TGTGCCAGCAGTGCACAGCTTAACCATTCACCCCTCCACTTT. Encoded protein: CASSAQLNHSPLHF.